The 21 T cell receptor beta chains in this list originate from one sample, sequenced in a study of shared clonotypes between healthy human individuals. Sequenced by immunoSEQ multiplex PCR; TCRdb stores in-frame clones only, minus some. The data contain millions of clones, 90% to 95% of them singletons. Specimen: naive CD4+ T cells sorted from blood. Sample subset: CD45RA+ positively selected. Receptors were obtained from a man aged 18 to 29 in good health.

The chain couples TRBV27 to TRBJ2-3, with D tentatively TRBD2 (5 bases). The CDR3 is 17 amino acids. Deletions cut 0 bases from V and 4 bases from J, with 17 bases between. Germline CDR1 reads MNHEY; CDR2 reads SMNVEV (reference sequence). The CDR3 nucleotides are TGTGCCAGCAGTTTATCGATGGCGGCCACCGGGGCAGATACGCAGTATTTT. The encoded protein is CASSLSMAATGADTQYF.

CDR3 residues: CASSPDGSNTGELFF. In DNA form, the CDR3 reads TGTGCCAGCAGCCCGGACGGGTCGAACACCGGGGAGCTGTTTTTT. The chain has TRBV9 and TRBJ2-2; D ambiguous. The germline gives CDR1 SGDLS, CDR2 YYNGEE. The CDR3 contains 15 residues. The ends were cut back, 4 bases at V and 0 bases at J, with 10 bases in the middle. The variable domain in full, with the rest retrieved from reference TRBV9 and TRBJ2-2, is DSGVTQTPKHLITATGQRVTLRCSPRSGDLSVYWYQQSLDQGLQFLIQYYNGEERAKGNILERFSAQQFPDLHSELNLSSLELGDSALYFCASSPDGSNTGELFFGEGSRLTVL.

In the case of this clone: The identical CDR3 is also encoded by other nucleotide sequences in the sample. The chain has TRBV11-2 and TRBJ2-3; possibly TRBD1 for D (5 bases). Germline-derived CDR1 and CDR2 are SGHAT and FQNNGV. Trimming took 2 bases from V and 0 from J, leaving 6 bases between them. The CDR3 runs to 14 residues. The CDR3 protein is CASSLTGSTDTQYF. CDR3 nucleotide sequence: TGTGCCAGCAGCTTAACAGGTAGCACAGATACGCAGTATTTT. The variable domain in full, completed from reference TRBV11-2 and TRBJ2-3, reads EAGVAQSPRYKIIEKRQSVAFWCNPISGHATLYWYQQILGQGPKLLIQFQNNGVVDDSQLPKDRFSAERLKGVDSTLKIQPAKLEDSAVYLCASSLTGSTDTQYFGPGTRLTVL.

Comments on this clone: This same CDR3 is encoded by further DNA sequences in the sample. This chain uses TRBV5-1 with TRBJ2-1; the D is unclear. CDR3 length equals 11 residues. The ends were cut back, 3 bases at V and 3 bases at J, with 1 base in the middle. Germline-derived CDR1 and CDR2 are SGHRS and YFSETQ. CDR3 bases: TGCGCCAGCAGCTACTACAATGAGCAGTTCTTC. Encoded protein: CASSYYNEQFF.

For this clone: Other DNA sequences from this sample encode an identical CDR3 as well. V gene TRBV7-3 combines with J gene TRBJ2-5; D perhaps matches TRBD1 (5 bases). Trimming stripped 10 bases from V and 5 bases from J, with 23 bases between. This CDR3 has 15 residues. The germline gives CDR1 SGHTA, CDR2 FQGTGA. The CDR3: CANNRSGKLCETQYF. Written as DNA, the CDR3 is TGTGCCAACAACCGATCAGGGAAGTTGTGTGAGACCCAGTACTTC. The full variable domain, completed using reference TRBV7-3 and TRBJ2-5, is GAGVSQTPSNKVTEKGKYVELRCDPISGHTALYWYRQSLGQGPEFLIYFQGTGAADDSGLPNDRFFAVRPEGSVSTLKIQRTERGDSAVYLCANNRSGKLCETQYFGPGTRLLVL.

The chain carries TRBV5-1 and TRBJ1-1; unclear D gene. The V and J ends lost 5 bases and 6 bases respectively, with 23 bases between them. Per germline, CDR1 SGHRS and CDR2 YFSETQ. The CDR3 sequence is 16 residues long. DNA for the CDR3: TGCGCCAGCAGTTCCAAATGGGGTCCGGAAGGCGCTGAAGCTTTCTTT. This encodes CASSSKWGPEGAEAFF.

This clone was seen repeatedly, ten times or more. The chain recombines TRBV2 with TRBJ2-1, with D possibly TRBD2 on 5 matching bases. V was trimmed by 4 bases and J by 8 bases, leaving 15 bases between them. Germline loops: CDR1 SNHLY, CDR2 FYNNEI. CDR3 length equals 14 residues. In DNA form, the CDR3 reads TGTGCCAGCAGTGTTCGACGGGATAGCCATGAGCAGTTCTTC. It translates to CASSVRRDSHEQFF.

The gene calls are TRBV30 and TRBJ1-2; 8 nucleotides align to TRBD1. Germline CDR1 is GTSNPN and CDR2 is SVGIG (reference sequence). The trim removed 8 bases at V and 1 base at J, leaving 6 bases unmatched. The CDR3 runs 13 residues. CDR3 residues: CAERQGHNYGYTF. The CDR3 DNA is TGTGCCGAACGACAGGGGCATAACTATGGCTACACCTTC.

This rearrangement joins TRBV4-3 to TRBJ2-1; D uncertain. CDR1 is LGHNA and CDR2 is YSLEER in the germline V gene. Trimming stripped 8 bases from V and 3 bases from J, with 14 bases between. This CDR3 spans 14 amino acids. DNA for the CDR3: TGCGCCAGCGCCCCGGGTGCTAACTACAATGAGCAGTTCTTC. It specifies CASAPGANYNEQFF.

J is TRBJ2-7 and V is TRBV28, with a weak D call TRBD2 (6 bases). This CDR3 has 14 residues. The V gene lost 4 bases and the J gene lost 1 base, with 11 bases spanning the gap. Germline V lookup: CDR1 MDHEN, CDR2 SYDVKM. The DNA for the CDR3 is TGTGCCAGCAGTTCTAGCGTTATTTCCTACGAGCAGTACTTC. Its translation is CASSSSVISYEQYF.

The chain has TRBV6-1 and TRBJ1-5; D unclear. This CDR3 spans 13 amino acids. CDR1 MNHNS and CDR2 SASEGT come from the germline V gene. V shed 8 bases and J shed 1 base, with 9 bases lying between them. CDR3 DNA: TGTGCCAGCGGGCTACGGAGCAATCAGCCCCAGCATTTT. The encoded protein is CASGLRSNQPQHF.

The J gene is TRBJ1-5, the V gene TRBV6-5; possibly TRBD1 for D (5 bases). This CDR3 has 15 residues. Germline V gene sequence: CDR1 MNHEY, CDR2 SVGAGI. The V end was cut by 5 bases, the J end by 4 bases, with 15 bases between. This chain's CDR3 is CASSPTTVLNQPQHF. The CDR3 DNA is TGTGCCAGCAGTCCTACGACAGTGCTAAATCAGCCCCAGCATTTT.

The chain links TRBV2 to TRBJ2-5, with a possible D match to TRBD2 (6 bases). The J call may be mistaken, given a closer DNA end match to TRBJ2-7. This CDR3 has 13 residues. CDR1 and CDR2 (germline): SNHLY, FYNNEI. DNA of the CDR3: TGTGCCAGCAGTGGAAACGGGGGCTACGAGCAGTACTTC. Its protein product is CASSGNGGYEQYF.

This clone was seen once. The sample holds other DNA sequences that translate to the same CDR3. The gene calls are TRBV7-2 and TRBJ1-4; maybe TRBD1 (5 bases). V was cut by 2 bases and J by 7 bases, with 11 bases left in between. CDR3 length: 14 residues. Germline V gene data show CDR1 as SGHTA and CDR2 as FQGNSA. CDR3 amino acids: CASSLSGTGEKLFF. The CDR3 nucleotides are TGTGCCAGCAGCTTATCGGGCACAGGTGAAAAACTGTTTTTT. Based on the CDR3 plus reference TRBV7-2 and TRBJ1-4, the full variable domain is GAGVSQSPSNKVTEKGKDVELRCDPISGHTALYWYRQSLGQGLEFLIYFQGNSAPDKSGLPSDRFSAERTGGSVSTLTIQRTQQEDSAVYLCASSLSGTGEKLFFGSGTQLSVL.

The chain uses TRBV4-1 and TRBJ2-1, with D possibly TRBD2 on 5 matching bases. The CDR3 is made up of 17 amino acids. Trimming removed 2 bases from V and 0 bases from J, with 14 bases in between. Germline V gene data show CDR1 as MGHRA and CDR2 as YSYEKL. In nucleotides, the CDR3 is TGCGCCAGCAGCCAATTTACCGGGATGAGCTCCTACAATGAGCAGTTCTTC. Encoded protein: CASSQFTGMSSYNEQFF.

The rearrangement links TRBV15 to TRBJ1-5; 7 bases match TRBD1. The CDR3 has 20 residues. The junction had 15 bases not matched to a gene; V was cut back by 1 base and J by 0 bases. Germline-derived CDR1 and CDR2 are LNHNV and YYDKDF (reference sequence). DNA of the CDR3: TGTGCCACCAGCAGAGCGATTTTGGGACAGAGCTTTGATAGCAATCAGCCCCAGCATTTT. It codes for CATSRAILGQSFDSNQPQHF. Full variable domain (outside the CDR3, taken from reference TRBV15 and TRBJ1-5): DAMVIQNPRYQVTQFGKPVTLSCSQTLNHNVMYWYQQKSSQAPKLLFHYYDKDFNNEADTPDNFQSRRPNTSFCFLDIRSPGLGDTAMYLCATSRAILGQSFDSNQPQHFGDGTRLSIL.

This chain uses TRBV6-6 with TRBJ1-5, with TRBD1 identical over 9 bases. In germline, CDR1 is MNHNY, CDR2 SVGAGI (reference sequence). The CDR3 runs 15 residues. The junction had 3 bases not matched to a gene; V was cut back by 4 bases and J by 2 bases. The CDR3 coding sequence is TGTGCCAGCAGTTGGACAGGGGAGCGCAATCAGCCCCAGCATTTT. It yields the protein CASSWTGERNQPQHF.

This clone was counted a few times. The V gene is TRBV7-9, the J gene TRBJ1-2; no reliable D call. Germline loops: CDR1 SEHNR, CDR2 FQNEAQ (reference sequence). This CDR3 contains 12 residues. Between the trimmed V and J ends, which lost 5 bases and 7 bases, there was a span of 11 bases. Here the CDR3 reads CASSVNLIGYTF. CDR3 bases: TGTGCCAGCAGCGTCAATTTGATTGGCTACACCTTC. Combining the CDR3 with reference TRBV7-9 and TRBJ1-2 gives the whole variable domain DTGVSQNPRHKITKRGQNVTFRCDPISEHNRLYWYRQTLGQGPEFLTYFQNEAQLEKSRLLSDRFSAERPKGSFSTLEIQRTEQGDSAMYLCASSVNLIGYTFGSGTRLTVV.

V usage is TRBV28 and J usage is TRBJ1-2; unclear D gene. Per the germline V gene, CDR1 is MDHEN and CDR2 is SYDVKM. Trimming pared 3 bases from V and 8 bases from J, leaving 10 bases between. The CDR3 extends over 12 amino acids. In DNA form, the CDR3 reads TGTGCCAGCAGTTTCCCGCTTTGGGGCTACACCTTC. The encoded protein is CASSFPLWGYTF.

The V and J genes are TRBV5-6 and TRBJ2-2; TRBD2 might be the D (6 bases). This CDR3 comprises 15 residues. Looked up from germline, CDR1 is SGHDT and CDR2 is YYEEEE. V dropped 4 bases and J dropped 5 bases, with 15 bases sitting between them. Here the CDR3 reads CASSGDFQGTGELFF. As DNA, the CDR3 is TGTGCCAGCAGCGGGGACTTTCAAGGGACCGGGGAGCTGTTTTTT.

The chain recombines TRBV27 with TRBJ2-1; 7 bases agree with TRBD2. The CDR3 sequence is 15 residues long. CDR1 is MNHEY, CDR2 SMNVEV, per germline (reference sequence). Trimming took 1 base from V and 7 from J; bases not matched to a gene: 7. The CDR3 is CASSLWWGGKNEQFF. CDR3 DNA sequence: TGTGCCAGCAGTTTATGGTGGGGGGGGAAGAATGAGCAGTTCTTC.